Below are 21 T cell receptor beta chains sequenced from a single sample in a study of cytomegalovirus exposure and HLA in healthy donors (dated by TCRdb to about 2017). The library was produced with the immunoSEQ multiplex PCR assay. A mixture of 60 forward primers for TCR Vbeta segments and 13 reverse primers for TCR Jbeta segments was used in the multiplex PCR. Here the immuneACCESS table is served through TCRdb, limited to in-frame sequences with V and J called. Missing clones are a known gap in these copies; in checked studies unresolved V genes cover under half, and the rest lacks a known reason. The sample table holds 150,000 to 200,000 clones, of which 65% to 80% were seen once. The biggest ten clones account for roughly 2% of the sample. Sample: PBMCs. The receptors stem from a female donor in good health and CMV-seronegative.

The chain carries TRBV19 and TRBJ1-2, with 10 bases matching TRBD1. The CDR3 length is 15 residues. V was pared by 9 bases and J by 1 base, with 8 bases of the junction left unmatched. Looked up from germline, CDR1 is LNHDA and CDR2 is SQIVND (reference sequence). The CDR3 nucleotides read TGTGCCAGCACCCGACAGGGGGCTGTTAACTATGGCTACACCTTC. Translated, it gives CASTRQGAVNYGYTF.

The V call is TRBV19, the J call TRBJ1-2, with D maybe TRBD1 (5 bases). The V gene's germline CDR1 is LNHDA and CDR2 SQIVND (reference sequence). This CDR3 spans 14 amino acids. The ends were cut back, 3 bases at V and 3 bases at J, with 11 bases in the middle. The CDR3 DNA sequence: TGTGCCAGTAGTATTCGGGGGGTCGACTATGGCTACACCTTC. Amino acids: CASSIRGVDYGYTF.

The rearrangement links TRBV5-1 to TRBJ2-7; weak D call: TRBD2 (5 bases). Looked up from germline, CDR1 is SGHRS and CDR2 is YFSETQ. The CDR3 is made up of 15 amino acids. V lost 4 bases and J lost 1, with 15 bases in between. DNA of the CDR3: TGCGCCAGCAGCGTGGAGGCCAGGCGTTCCTACGAGCAGTACTTC. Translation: CASSVEARRSYEQYF.

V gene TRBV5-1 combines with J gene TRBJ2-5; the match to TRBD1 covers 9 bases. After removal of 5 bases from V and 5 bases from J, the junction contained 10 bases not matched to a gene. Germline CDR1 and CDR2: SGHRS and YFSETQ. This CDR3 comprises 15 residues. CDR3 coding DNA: TGCGCCAGCAGACCCGGGACAGGGTGGCAGGAGACCCAGTACTTC. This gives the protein CASRPGTGWQETQYF.

This CDR3 is CASSRGGSQNEQYF. CDR3 DNA: TGTGCCAGCAGCCGGGGGGGGAGCCAGAACGAGCAGTACTTC. This chain joins TRBV11-3 and TRBJ2-7; 8 positions match TRBD2. The CDR3 covers 14 residues. CDR1 is SGHNT, CDR2 YENEEA, per germline. The ends lost 5 bases at V and 5 bases at J; junction bases unmatched: 8.

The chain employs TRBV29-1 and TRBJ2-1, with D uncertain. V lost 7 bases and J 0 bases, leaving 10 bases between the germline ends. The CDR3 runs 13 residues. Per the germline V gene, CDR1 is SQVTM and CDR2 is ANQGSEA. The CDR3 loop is CSASMSSYNEQFF. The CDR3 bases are TGCAGCGCCTCCATGAGCTCCTACAATGAGCAGTTCTTC.

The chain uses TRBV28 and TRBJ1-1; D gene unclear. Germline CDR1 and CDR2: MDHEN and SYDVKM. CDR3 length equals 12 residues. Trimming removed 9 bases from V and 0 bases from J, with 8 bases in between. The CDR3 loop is CASRIMNTEAFF. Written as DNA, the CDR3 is TGTGCCAGTAGAATCATGAACACTGAAGCTTTCTTT.

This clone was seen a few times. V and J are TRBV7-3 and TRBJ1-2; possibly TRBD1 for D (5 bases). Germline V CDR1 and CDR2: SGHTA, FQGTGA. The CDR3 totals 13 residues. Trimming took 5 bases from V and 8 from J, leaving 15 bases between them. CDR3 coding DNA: TGTGCCAGCAGCCCCGTGGGGGGTAGCGGCTACACCTTC. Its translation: CASSPVGGSGYTF.

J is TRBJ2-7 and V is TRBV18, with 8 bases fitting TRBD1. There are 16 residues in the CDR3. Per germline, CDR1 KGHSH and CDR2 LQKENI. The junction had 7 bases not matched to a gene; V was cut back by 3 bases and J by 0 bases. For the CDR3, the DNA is TGTGCCAGCTCACCTCGGACAGGGCCCAGCTCCTACGAGCAGTACTTC. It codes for CASSPRTGPSSYEQYF.

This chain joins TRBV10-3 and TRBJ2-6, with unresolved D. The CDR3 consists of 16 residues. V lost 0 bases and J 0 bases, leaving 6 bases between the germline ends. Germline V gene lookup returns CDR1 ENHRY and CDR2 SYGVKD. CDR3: CAISESSGSGANVLTF. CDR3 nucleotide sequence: TGTGCCATCAGTGAGTCATCGGGCTCTGGGGCCAACGTCCTGACTTTC.

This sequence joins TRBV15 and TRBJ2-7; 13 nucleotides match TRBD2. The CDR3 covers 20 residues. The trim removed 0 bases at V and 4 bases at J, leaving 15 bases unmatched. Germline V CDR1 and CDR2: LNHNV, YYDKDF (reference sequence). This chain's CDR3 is CATSRDGGTSGEKGSYEQYF. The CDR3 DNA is TGTGCCACCAGCAGAGATGGGGGGACTAGCGGGGAGAAGGGCTCTTACGAGCAGTACTTC. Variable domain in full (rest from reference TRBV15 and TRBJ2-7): DAMVIQNPRYQVTQFGKPVTLSCSQTLNHNVMYWYQQKSSQAPKLLFHYYDKDFNNEADTPDNFQSRRPNTSFCFLDIRSPGLGDTAMYLCATSRDGGTSGEKGSYEQYFGPGTRLTVT.

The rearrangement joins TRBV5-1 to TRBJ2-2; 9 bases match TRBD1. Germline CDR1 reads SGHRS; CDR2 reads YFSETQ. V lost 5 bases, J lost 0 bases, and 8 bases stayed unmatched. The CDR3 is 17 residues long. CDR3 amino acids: CASSPGTGPPNTGELFF. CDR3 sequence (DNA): TGCGCCAGCAGTCCCGGGACAGGGCCGCCGAACACCGGGGAGCTGTTTTTT. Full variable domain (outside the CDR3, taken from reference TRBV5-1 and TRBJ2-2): KAGVTQTPRYLIKTRGQQVTLSCSPISGHRSVSWYQQTPGQGLQFLFEYFSETQRNKGNFPGRFSGRQFSNSRSEMNVSTLELGDSALYLCASSPGTGPPNTGELFFGEGSRLTVL.

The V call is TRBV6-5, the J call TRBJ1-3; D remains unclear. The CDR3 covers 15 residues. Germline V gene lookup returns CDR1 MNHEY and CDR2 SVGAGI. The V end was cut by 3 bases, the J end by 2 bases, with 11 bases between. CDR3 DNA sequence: TGTGCCAGCAGTTATGAGCCCGGGGCTGGAAACACCATATATTTT. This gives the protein CASSYEPGAGNTIYF.

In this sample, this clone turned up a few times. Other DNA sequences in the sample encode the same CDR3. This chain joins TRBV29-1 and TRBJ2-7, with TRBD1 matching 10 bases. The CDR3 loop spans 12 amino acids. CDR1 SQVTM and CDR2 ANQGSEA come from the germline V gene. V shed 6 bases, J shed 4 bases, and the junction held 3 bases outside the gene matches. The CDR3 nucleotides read TGCAGCGTCCGGACAGGGGGGTACGAGCAGTACTTC. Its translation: CSVRTGGYEQYF.

The CDR3 DNA is TGTGCCACTTGGCGCGTGGCGGCCTCTGGAAACACCATATATTTT. Its protein product is CATWRVAASGNTIYF. The chain uses TRBV19 and TRBJ1-3; the D is unclear. The germline V gene has CDR1 LNHDA and CDR2 SQIVND (reference sequence). With 10 bases removed from V and 0 bases from J, the gap between germline ends came to 16 bases. The CDR3 sequence is 15 residues long. The full variable domain, in which reference TRBV19 and TRBJ1-3 provide the parts outside the CDR3, is DGGITQSPKYLFRKEGQNVTLSCEQNLNHDAMYWYRQDPGQGLRLIYYSQIVNDFQKGDIAEGYSVSREKKESFPLTVTSAQKNPTAFYLCATWRVAASGNTIYFGEGSWLTVV.

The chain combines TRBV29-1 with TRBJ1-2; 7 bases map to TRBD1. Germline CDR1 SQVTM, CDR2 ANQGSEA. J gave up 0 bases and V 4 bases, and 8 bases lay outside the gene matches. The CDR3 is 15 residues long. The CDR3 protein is CSVGDRDRPNYGYTF. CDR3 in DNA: TGCAGCGTTGGGGACCGGGACAGACCTAACTATGGCTACACCTTC.

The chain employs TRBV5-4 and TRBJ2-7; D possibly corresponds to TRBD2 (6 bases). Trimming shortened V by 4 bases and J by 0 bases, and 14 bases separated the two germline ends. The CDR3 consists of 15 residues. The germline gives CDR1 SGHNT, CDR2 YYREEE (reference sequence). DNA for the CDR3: TGTGCCAGCAGCGAGGGAGGCTGGGGCTCCTACGAGCAGTACTTC. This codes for CASSEGGWGSYEQYF.

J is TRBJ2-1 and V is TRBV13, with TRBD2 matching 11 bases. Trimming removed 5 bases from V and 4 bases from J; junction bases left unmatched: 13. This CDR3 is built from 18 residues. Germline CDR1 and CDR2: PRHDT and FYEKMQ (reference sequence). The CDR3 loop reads CASSEPLAGGGLYNEQFF. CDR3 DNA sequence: TGTGCCAGCAGCGAACCTCTAGCGGGAGGAGGGTTGTACAATGAGCAGTTCTTC. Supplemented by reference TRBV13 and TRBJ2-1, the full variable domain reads AAGVIQSPRHLIKEKRETATLKCYPIPRHDTVYWYQQGPGQDPQFLISFYEKMQSDKGSIPDRFSAQQFSDYHSELNMSSLELGDSALYFCASSEPLAGGGLYNEQFFGPGTRLTVL.

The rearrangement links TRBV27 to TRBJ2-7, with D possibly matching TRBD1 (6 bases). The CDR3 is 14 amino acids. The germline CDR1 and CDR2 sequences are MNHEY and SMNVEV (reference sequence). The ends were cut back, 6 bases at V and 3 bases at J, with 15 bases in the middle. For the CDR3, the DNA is TGTGCCAGCAGCCAGGAAGGACAGATCTACGAGCAGTACTTC. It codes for CASSQEGQIYEQYF.

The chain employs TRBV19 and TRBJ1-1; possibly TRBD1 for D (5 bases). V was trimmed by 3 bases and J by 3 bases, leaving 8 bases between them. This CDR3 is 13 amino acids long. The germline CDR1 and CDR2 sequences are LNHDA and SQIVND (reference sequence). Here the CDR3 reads CASSIGGYTEAFF. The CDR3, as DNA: TGTGCCAGTAGTATCGGGGGTTACACTGAAGCTTTCTTT.

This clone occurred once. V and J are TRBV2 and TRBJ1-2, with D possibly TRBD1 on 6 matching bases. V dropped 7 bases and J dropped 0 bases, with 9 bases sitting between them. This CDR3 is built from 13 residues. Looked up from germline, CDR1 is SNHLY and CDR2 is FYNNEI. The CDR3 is CASMRQANYGYTF. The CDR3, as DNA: TGTGCCAGCATGCGACAGGCTAACTATGGCTACACCTTC.